This note documents a single TCR beta chain sequence. Its antigen is undetermined. The length of the CDR3 is 14 residues. Per the germline V gene, CDR1 is MNHEY and CDR2 is SMNVEV (reference sequence). With 2 bases clipped from V and 5 bases from J, the junction kept 3 bases outside the gene matches. This PCR relied on a set of 60 Vbeta primers and 13 Jbeta primers. Methods used by the authors: Some 10 million of 80 million to 85 million unique TCR beta chains were shared, per a later count. Sequencing was performed with immunoSEQ multiplex PCR; in TCRdb, only in-frame clones are kept and a portion is missing. The V and J calls and clone size come from that table; D and trimming were worked out from the DNA. The repertoire holds 110,000 to 150,000 clones, around 75% seen once, with approximately 1.1% in the top ten. The record originates from a study of cytomegalovirus exposure and HLA in healthy donors. Study context: An analysis done earlier identified almost 120 million unique TCR beta sequences from about 179 million T cells. Notes on the study in general: Later on, a genetic analysis was performed. It linked a missense variant in DCLRE1C with V- and J-gene trimming of TCR beta.

The sequencing input was PBMCs. The chain combines TRBV27 with TRBJ2-7, with 10 bases lining up with TRBD1. The receptor was isolated from a female donor in good health and CMV-seronegative. This CDR3 reads CASSLTGQGNEQYF. Here the CDR3 DNA reads TGTGCCAGCAGTTTAACGGGACAGGGGAACGAGCAGTACTTC.